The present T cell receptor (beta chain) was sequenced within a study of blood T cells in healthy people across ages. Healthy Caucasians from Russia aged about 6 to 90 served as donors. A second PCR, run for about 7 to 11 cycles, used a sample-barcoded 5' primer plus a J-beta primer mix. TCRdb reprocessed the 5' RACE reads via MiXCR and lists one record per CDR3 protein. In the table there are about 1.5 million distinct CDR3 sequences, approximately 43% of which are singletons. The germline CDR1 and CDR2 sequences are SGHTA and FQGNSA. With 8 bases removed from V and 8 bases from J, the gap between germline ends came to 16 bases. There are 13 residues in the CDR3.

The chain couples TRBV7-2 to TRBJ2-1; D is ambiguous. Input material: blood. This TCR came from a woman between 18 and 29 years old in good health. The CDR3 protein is CASEAVGWDEQFF. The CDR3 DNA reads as TGTGCCAGCGAAGCAGTGGGGTGGGATGAGCAGTTCTTC.